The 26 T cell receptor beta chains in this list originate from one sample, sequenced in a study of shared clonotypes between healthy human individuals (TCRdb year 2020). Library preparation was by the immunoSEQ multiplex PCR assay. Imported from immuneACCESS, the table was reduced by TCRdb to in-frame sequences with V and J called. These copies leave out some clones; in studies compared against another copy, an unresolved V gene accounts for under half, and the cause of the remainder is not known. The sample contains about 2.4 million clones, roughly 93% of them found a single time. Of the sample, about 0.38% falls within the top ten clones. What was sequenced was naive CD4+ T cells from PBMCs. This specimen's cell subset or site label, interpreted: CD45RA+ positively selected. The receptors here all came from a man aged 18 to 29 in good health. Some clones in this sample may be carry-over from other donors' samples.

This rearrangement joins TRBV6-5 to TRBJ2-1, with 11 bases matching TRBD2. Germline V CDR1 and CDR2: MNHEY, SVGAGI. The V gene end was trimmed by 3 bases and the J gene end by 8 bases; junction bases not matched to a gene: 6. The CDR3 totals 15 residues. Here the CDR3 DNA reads TGTGCCAGCAGTTATACTAGCGGGAGTTATTATGAGCAGTTCTTC. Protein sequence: CASSYTSGSYYEQFF.

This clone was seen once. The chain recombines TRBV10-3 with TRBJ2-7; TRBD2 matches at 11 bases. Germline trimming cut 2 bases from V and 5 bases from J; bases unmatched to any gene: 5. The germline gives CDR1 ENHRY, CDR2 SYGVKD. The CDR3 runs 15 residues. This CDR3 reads CAISEQLAGVNEQYF. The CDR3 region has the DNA TGTGCCATCAGTGAGCAACTAGCGGGAGTGAACGAGCAGTACTTC.

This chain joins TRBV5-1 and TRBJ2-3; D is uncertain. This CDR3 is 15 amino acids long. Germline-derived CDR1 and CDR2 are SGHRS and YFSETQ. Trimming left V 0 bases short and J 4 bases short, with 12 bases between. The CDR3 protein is CASSLGPTRADTQYF. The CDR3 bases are TGCGCCAGCAGCTTGGGTCCCACCCGGGCAGATACGCAGTATTTT. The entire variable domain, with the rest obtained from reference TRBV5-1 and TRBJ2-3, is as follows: KAGVTQTPRYLIKTRGQQVTLSCSPISGHRSVSWYQQTPGQGLQFLFEYFSETQRNKGNFPGRFSGRQFSNSRSEMNVSTLELGDSALYLCASSLGPTRADTQYFGPGTRLTVL.

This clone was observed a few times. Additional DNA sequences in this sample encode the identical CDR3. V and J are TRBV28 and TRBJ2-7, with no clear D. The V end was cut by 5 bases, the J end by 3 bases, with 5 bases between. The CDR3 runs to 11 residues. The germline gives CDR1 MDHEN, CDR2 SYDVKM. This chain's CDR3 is CASSPYYEQYF. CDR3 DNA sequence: TGTGCCAGCAGTCCTTACTACGAGCAGTACTTC.

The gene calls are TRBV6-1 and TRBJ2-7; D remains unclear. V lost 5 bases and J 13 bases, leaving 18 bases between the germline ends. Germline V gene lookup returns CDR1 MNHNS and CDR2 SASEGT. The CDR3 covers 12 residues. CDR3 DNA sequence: TGTGCCAGCAGTTTCAACTTAAAATCAGAATACTTC. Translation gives CASSFNLKSEYF.

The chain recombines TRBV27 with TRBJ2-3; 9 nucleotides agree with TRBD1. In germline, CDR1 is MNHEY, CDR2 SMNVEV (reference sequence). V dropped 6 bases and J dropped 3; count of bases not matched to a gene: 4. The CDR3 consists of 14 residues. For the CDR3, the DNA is TGTGCCAGCAGCTGGACAGGGGTGACAGATACGCAGTATTTT. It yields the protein CASSWTGVTDTQYF.

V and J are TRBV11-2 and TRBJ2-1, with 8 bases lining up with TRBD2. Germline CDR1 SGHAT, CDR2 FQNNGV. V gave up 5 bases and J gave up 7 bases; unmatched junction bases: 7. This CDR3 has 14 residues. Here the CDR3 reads CASSDSGRGNEQFF. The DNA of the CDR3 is TGTGCCAGCAGCGACAGCGGGAGAGGGAATGAGCAGTTCTTC.

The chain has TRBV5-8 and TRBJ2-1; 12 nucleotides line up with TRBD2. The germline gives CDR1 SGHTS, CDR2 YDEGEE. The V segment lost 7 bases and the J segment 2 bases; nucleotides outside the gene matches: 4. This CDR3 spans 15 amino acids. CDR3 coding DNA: TGTGCCAGCGCCAGGACTAGCGGGACCTACAATGAGCAGTTCTTC. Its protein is CASARTSGTYNEQFF.

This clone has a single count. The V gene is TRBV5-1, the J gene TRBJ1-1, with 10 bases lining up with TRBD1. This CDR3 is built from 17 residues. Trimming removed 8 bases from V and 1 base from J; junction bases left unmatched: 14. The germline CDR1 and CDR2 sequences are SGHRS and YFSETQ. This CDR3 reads CASTTTGTGAWNTEAFF. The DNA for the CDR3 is TGCGCCAGTACGACGACCGGGACAGGGGCCTGGAACACTGAAGCTTTCTTT.

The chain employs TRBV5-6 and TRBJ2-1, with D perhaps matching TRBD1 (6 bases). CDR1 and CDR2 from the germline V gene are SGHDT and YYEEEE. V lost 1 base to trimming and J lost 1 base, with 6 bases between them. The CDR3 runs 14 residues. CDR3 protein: CASSLQGSYNEQFF. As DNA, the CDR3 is TGTGCCAGCAGCTTGCAGGGGTCCTACAATGAGCAGTTCTTC. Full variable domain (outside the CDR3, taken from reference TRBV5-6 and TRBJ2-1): DAGVTQSPTHLIKTRGQQVTLRCSPKSGHDTVSWYQQALGQGPQFIFQYYEEEERQRGNFPDRFSGHQFPNYSSELNVNALLLGDSALYLCASSLQGSYNEQFFGPGTRLTVL.

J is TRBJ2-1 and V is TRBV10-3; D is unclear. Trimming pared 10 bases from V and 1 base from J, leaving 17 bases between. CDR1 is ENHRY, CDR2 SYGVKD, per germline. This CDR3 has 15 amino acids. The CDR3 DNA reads TGTGCCACACGCTTGGGTGCCGCGTCCTACAATGAGCAGTTCTTC. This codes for CATRLGAASYNEQFF.

For the CDR3, the DNA is TGTGCCAGCAGTGAATTAGCCGACTATGGCTACACCTTC. Encoded protein: CASSELADYGYTF. The V and J genes are TRBV25-1 and TRBJ1-2, with unresolved D. Per the germline V gene, CDR1 is MGHDK and CDR2 is SYGVNS. V dropped 1 base and J dropped 3 bases, with 6 bases sitting between them. The CDR3 sequence is 13 residues long.

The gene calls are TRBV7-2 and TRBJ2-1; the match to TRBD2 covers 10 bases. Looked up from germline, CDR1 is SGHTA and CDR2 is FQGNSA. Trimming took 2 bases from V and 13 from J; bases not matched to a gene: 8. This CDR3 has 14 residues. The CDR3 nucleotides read TGTGCCAGCAGCTTAAGTCTAGCGGGAGTAGAACAGTTCTTC. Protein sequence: CASSLSLAGVEQFF.

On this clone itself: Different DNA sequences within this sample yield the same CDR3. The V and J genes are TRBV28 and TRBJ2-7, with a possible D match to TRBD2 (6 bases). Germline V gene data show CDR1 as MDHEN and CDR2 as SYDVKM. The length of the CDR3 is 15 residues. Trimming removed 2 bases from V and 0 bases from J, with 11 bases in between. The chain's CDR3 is CASSLGGATSYEQYF. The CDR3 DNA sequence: TGTGCCAGCAGTTTAGGCGGGGCCACCTCCTACGAGCAGTACTTC.

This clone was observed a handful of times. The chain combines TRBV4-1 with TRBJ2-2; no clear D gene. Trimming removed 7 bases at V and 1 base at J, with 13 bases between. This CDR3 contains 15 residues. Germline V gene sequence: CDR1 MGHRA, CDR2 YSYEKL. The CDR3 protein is CASTNPEVNTGELFF. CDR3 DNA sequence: TGCGCCAGCACCAACCCCGAAGTGAACACCGGGGAGCTGTTTTTT.

The CDR3, as DNA: TGTGCCAGCAGCTCATTGTCGGGCCGATGGGAGCAGTTCTTC. It specifies CASSSLSGRWEQFF. J is TRBJ2-1 and V is TRBV5-6; the D is unclear. CDR3 length: 14 amino acids. Per germline, CDR1 SGHDT and CDR2 YYEEEE. V was clipped by 3 bases and J by 10 bases, with 17 bases between them.

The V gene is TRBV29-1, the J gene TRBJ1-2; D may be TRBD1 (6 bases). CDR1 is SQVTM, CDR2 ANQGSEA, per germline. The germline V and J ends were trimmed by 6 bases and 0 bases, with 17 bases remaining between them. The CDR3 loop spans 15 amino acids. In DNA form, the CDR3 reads TGCAGCGTGGCCCGGGACACTTCAGCTAACTATGGCTACACCTTC. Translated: CSVARDTSANYGYTF.

The CDR3 here is CASSNSGSNQPQHF. CDR3 DNA sequence: TGTGCCAGCAGTAATTCAGGGAGCAATCAGCCCCAGCATTTT. The V and J genes are TRBV6-1 and TRBJ1-5; tentative D call: TRBD1 (5 bases). CDR1 and CDR2 (germline): MNHNS, SASEGT. The length of the CDR3 is 14 residues. Trimming shortened V by 5 bases and J by 1 base, and 9 bases separated the two germline ends.

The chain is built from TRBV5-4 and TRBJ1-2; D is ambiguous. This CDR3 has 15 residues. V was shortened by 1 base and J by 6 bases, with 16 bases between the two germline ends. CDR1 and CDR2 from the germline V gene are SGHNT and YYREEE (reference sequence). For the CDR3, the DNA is TGTGCCAGCAGCTTGTATTTGGACGGCCCCAATGGCTACACCTTC. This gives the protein CASSLYLDGPNGYTF.

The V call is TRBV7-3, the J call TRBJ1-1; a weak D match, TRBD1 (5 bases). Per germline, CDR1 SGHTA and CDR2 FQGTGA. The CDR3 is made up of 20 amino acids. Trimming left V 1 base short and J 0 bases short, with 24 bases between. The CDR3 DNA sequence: TGTGCCAGCAGCTTAAGCCCCCAGGGAAAGGGCCCCCTATTGAACACTGAAGCTTTCTTT. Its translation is CASSLSPQGKGPLLNTEAFF.

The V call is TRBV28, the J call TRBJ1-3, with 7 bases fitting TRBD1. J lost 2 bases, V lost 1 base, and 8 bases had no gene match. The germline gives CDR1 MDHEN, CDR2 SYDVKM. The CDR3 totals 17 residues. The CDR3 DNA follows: TGTGCCAGCAGTTTATTTATGAGGGGGCGACCTGGAAACACCATATATTTT. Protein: CASSLFMRGRPGNTIYF.

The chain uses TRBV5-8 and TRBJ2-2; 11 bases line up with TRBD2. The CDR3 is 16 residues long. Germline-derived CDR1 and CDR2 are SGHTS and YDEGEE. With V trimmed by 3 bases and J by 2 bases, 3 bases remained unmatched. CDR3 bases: TGTGCCAGCAGCTCGACTAGCGGGAAAAACACCGGGGAGCTGTTTTTT. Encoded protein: CASSSTSGKNTGELFF.

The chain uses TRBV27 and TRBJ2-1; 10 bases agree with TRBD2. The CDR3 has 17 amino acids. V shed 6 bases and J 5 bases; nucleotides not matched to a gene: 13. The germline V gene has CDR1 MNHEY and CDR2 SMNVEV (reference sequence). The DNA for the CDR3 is TGTGCCAGCAGGAGTTTCGCTAGCGGGAGAAAGGACAATGAGCAGTTCTTC. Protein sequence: CASRSFASGRKDNEQFF.

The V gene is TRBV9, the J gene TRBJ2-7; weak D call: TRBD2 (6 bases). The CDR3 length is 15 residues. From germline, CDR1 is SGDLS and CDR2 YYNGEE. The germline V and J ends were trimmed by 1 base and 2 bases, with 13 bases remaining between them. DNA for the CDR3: TGTGCCAGCAGCGTAACGAGCGGGTTGACCTACGAGCAGTACTTC. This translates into CASSVTSGLTYEQYF.

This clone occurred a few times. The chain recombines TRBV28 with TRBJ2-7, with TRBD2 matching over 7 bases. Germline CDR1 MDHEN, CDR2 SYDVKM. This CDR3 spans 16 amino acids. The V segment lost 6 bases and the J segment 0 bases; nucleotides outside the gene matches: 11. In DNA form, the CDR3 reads TGTGCCAGCAGCCGGGGAGGGGCGGGAGCCTCCTACGAGCAGTACTTC. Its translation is CASSRGGAGASYEQYF.

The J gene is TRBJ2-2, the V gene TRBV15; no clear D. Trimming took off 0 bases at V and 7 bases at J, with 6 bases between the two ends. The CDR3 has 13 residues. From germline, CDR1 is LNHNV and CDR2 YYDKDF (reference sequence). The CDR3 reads CATSRDADGELFF. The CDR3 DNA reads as TGTGCCACCAGCAGAGACGCTGACGGGGAGCTGTTTTTT.